This passage covers 12 T cell receptor beta chains from one sample sequenced in a study of blood T cell repertoires in COVID-19. This table comes from immunoSEQ multiplex PCR, and its TCRdb copy is limited to in-frame clones, with some not included. The data contain roughly 250,000 clones, 82% of them seen just once; the ten biggest clones take up approximately 5%. The sequencing input was peripheral blood. The receptor source for this set is a woman of 80 years or more with active or convalescent COVID-19.

This chain uses TRBV2 with TRBJ1-2; 12 bases match TRBD1. The V gene end was trimmed by 4 bases and the J gene end by 6 bases; junction bases not matched to a gene: 0. There are 13 residues in the CDR3. CDR1 is SNHLY, CDR2 FYNNEI, per germline. CDR3 nucleotides: TGTGCCAGCAGTGGGGACAGGGGGCATGGCTACACCTTC. Protein: CASSGDRGHGYTF.

The chain has TRBV3-1 (or the pseudogene TRBV3-2) and TRBJ1-2; TRBD1 matches at 9 bases. The CDR3 runs 14 residues. V dropped 4 bases and J dropped 8; count of bases not matched to a gene: 8. Per the germline V gene, CDR1 is LGHDT and CDR2 is YNNKEL (reference sequence). DNA of the CDR3: TGTGCCAGCAGCCCTCGGGACAGGGAGAGAGGCTACACCTTC. Encoded protein: CASSPRDRERGYTF.

The chain recombines TRBV18 with TRBJ1-1, with 7 bases lining up with TRBD1. Germline CDR1 is KGHSH and CDR2 is LQKENI. J gave up 1 base and V 3 bases, and 11 bases lay outside the gene matches. The CDR3 contains 17 residues. Written as DNA, the CDR3 is TGTGCCAGCTCACCGGTGGGACAGTACGACCAGAACACTGAAGCTTTCTTT. The encoded protein is CASSPVGQYDQNTEAFF.

The rearrangement uses TRBV9 and TRBJ1-1, with TRBD1 matching 9 bases. CDR1 and CDR2 (germline): SGDLS, YYNGEE. The CDR3 length is 16 residues. Trimming cost V 4 bases and J 4 bases; bases outside gene matches: 11. The CDR3 nucleotides are TGTGCCAGCAGCCCACGACCGACAGGGGGGGGCACTGAAGCTTTCTTT. Translation: CASSPRPTGGGTEAFF.

The chain links TRBV11-2 to TRBJ1-4; 7 positions agree with TRBD1. CDR1 SGHAT and CDR2 FQNNGV come from the germline V gene. The CDR3 extends over 15 amino acids. V lost 4 bases to trimming and J lost 7 bases; unmatched junction nucleotides: 9. CDR3 coding DNA: TGTGCCAGCAGCTGGGGACAGAGCCTGAGTGAAAAACTGTTTTTT. Its protein is CASSWGQSLSEKLFF. The entire variable domain, with the rest obtained from reference TRBV11-2 and TRBJ1-4, is as follows: EAGVAQSPRYKIIEKRQSVAFWCNPISGHATLYWYQQILGQGPKLLIQFQNNGVVDDSQLPKDRFSAERLKGVDSTLKIQPAKLEDSAVYLCASSWGQSLSEKLFFGSGTQLSVL.

V is TRBV15 and J is TRBJ2-1; D gene unclear. CDR3 length: 14 amino acids. Per the germline V gene, CDR1 is LNHNV and CDR2 is YYDKDF (reference sequence). The V end was cut by 6 bases, the J end by 0 bases, with 9 bases between. The CDR3 sequence is CATRSPSSYNEQFF. The CDR3 bases are TGTGCCACCAGGAGCCCTAGCTCCTACAATGAGCAGTTCTTC.

V usage is TRBV29-1 and J usage is TRBJ1-1; no reliable D call. Germline assignment: CDR1 SQVTM and CDR2 ANQGSEA. Trimming took 1 base from V and 1 from J, leaving 7 bases between them. There are 13 residues in the CDR3. The CDR3 DNA reads TGCAGCGTTGAAGGGGCAGCGAACACTGAAGCTTTCTTT. It yields the protein CSVEGAANTEAFF.

J is TRBJ2-2 and V is TRBV15; D is perhaps TRBD1 (6 bases). The CDR3 covers 16 residues. V lost 0 bases and J lost 4, with 12 bases in between. Germline V CDR1 and CDR2: LNHNV, YYDKDF (reference sequence). The CDR3 DNA reads as TGTGCCACCAGCAGAGACCCGACAGGCCCCACCGGGGAGCTGTTTTTT. Translated, it gives CATSRDPTGPTGELFF.

CDR3 bases: TGTGCCAGCAGCTCTACCGGGACAAACTACGAGCAGTACTTC. It is translated as CASSSTGTNYEQYF. The chain employs TRBV5-6 and TRBJ2-7; D may be TRBD1 (6 bases). The V and J ends lost 3 bases and 3 bases respectively, with 13 bases between them. Germline assignment: CDR1 SGHDT and CDR2 YYEEEE. This CDR3 region has 14 residues.

This clone was seen only once. The chain links TRBV4-2 to TRBJ2-1; tentatively, D is TRBD2 (6 bases). Deletions cut 5 bases from V and 5 bases from J, with 19 bases between. Germline CDR1 and CDR2: LGHNA and YNFKEQ. This CDR3 comprises 16 residues. The CDR3 loop is CASSDLTMVADNEQFF. The CDR3 nucleotides read TGTGCCAGCAGCGACCTCACAATGGTAGCGGACAATGAGCAGTTCTTC.

The chain joins TRBV9 to TRBJ2-2; D is uncertain. Between the trimmed V and J ends, which lost 4 bases and 5 bases, there was a span of 18 bases. The CDR3 sequence is 16 residues long. Germline V gene lookup returns CDR1 SGDLS and CDR2 YYNGEE. Here the CDR3 reads CASSTRSGSPTGELFF. CDR3 in DNA: TGTGCCAGCAGCACCAGATCCGGGTCCCCAACCGGGGAGCTGTTTTTT.

In nucleotides, the CDR3 is TGTGCCAGCAGGACTAGCGGTTCCTACAATGAGCAGTTCTTC. Protein product: CASRTSGSYNEQFF. J is TRBJ2-1 and V is TRBV28; TRBD2 matches 9 bases. The CDR3 totals 14 residues. With V trimmed by 6 bases and J by 1 base, 1 base remained unmatched. In germline, CDR1 is MDHEN, CDR2 SYDVKM.